Detailed here is one T cell receptor beta chain. Antigen: not known. This entry is derived from a study of graft-versus-host responses after intestinal transplantation. Study findings and constraints: Recipient marrow harbored GvH clones, some of which surfaced first in ileum or blood. Those patients showing graft-donor T cell macrochimerism displayed high graft-versus-host to host-versus-graft clonal ratios in allografts. Early after transplant, HvG declines were associated with peak levels of circulating GvH clones.

TCRdb's copy holds only in-frame clones and misses some; the assay was immunoSEQ multiplex PCR. The data show about 120,000 clones, about 95% seen once. There are 13 residues in the CDR3. Trimming pared 4 bases from V and 3 bases from J, leaving 10 bases between. CDR1 is GTSNPN and CDR2 is SVGIG in the germline V gene (reference sequence). This sample comprised unstimulated CD8+ T cells sorted from spleen or lymph node cells, obtained before intestinal transplant. The chain carries TRBV30 and TRBJ2-1; D is uncertain. This TCR was sampled from a human donor who received an intestinal transplant. The CDR3 coding sequence is TGTGCCTGGACTCTGGGGTACTACAATGAGCAGTTCTTC. Its protein product is CAWTLGYYNEQFF.